These 24 T cell receptor beta chains were sequenced from one sample in a study of Graves' ophthalmopathy and Graves' hyperthyroidism. Amplified TCR beta CDR3 regions were obtained using RNA transcripts as template. HTBI primers primed a first-round RT-PCR, and a second-round multiplex PCR followed. TCRdb re-called the multiplex PCR reads with MiXCR, one entry per CDR3 protein. This repertoire shows hundreds of thousands of distinct CDR3 sequences, about 24% found once; its top ten account for 7.1%. Sequencing was done on a sample of peripheral blood. Receptors were obtained from a woman aged 18 to 35 with stable Graves' hyperthyroidism. Some clones in this sample may be carry-over from other donors' samples.

Many counts were recorded for this clonotype. This rearrangement joins TRBV7-3 to TRBJ1-2, with a tentative D call TRBD1 (6 bases). The CDR3 covers 17 residues. The germline V and J ends were trimmed by 2 bases and 6 bases, with 22 bases remaining between them. Germline V lookup: CDR1 SGHTA, CDR2 FQGTGA. This CDR3 reads CASSLGIGGPRDNGYTF. The CDR3 DNA follows: TGTGCCAGCAGCTTAGGAATAGGGGGGCCAAGAGATAATGGCTACACCTTC.

This clonotype was detected many times. J is TRBJ1-2 and V is TRBV29-1; D remains unclear. CDR3 length: 11 residues. Germline values: CDR1 SQVTM, CDR2 ANQGSEA. Trimming removed 2 bases from V and 5 bases from J, with 6 bases in between. The CDR3 DNA is TGCAGCGTTGAAAGGGAATATGGCTACACCTTC. This gives the protein CSVEREYGYTF.

There are many counts of this clonotype. V usage is TRBV7-9 and J usage is TRBJ2-7, with D perhaps assigned TRBD1 or TRBD2 (5 bases each). The V end lost 2 bases, the J end lost 5 bases, and 16 bases lay between the germline ends. The CDR3 loop spans 15 amino acids. In germline, CDR1 is SEHNR, CDR2 FQNEAQ (reference sequence). The CDR3 loop is CASSLLRPRGDEQYF. CDR3 DNA sequence: TGTGCCAGCAGCTTACTTCGGCCCCGAGGGGACGAGCAGTACTTC.

This clonotype was detected a few times. The rearrangement joins TRBV6-2 or TRBV6-3 to TRBJ2-3, with TRBD2 as a possible D gene (6 bases). Between the trimmed V and J ends, which lost 4 bases and 5 bases, there was a span of 19 bases. The CDR3 is 16 amino acids. From germline, CDR1 is MNHEY and CDR2 SVGEGT. The CDR3 nucleotides are TGTGCCAGCAGTTCCCCCACGGGGAGGCCCCAAGATACGCAGTATTTT. Protein sequence: CASSSPTGRPQDTQYF.

Ten or more counts support this clonotype. CDR3 DNA: TGTGCCAGCAGACCAGGGGGGCGGTTGGACACTGAAGCTTTCTTT. Translating gives CASRPGGRLDTEAFF. The chain joins TRBV7-2 to TRBJ1-1; 7 bases match TRBD1. V dropped 6 bases and J dropped 3; count of bases not matched to a gene: 10. The CDR3 sequence is 15 residues long. Looked up from germline, CDR1 is SGHTA and CDR2 is FQGNSA. Looking up the rest from reference TRBV7-2 and TRBJ1-1 gives the full variable domain: GAGVSQSPSNKVTEKGKDVELRCDPISGHTALYWYRQSLGQGLEFLIYFQGNSAPDKSGLPSDRFSAERTGGSVSTLTIQRTQQEDSAVYLCASRPGGRLDTEAFFGQGTRLTVV.

As for this clonotype: At one end, the junction sequence differs from germline, possibly due to a read error. The chain carries TRBV5-6 and TRBJ1-1, with D possibly being TRBD1 (5 bases). The germline gives CDR1 SGHDT, CDR2 YYEEEE. The CDR3 totals 13 residues. The CDR3 reads CASSFRRGTEAVF. The CDR3 DNA sequence: TGTGCCAGCAGCTTTCGGAGGGGCACTGAAGCTGTCTTT. Full variable domain (remainder filled in from reference TRBV5-6 and TRBJ1-1): DAGVTQSPTHLIKTRGQQVTLRCSPKSGHDTVSWYQQALGQGPQFIFQYYEEEERQRGNFPDRFSGHQFPNYSSELNVNALLLGDSALYLCASSFRRGTEAVFGQGTRLTVV.

Many counts were recorded for this clonotype. The chain carries TRBV5-1 and TRBJ1-1; 8 nucleotides agree with TRBD1. The J segment lost 4 bases and the V segment lost 7 bases, leaving 6 bases of the junction unmatched. This CDR3 has 13 amino acids. CDR1 SGHRS and CDR2 YFSETQ come from the germline V gene. The CDR3 loop is CASADRVVTEAFF. In DNA, the CDR3 is TGCGCCAGCGCGGACAGGGTGGTCACTGAAGCTTTCTTT.

The chain is built from TRBV12-3 or TRBV12-4 and TRBJ2-7; 12 nucleotides agree with TRBD2. V lost 5 bases, J lost 7 bases, and 9 bases stayed unmatched. The CDR3 loop spans 15 amino acids. CDR3 in amino acids: CASSPRLAGEGEQYF. DNA for the CDR3: TGTGCCAGCAGTCCTAGACTAGCGGGGGAAGGAGAGCAGTACTTC.

This clonotype was observed at least ten times. This chain connects TRBV7-6 to TRBJ1-2, with 7 bases aligning to TRBD1. The CDR3 runs to 14 residues. Per germline, CDR1 SGHVS and CDR2 FNYEAQ. V lost 1 base, J lost 7 bases, and 6 bases stayed unmatched. DNA for the CDR3: TGTGCCAGCAGCTTAGACCTTACAGGGGTTGGCTACACCTTC. Translating gives CASSLDLTGVGYTF.

The rearrangement uses TRBV11-1 and TRBJ2-7; tentative D call: TRBD2 (5 bases). The CDR3 covers 17 residues. CDR1 is SGHAT and CDR2 is FQDESV in the germline V gene (reference sequence). V lost 1 base and J 0 bases, leaving 16 bases between the germline ends. CDR3 DNA sequence: TGTGCCAGCAGCTTAGACGTGATTCTGAGGGCCTCCTACGAGCAGTACTTC. It encodes CASSLDVILRASYEQYF.

In its sample, this clonotype was seen many times. The rearrangement links TRBV5-1 to TRBJ2-2; D ambiguous. Trimming took 4 bases from V and 0 from J, leaving 16 bases between them. This CDR3 comprises 17 residues. CDR1 is SGHRS and CDR2 is YFSETQ in the germline V gene. The CDR3 here is CASSHTQLTTNTGELFF. CDR3 DNA sequence: TGCGCCAGCAGCCACACCCAGTTGACCACGAACACCGGGGAGCTGTTTTTT.

This clonotype has at least ten counts. The chain is built from TRBV29-1 and TRBJ1-2; the D gene is possibly TRBD1 (6 bases). This CDR3 is built from 12 residues. Trimming pared 6 bases from V and 8 bases from J, leaving 16 bases between. From germline, CDR1 is SQVTM and CDR2 ANQGSEA. DNA for the CDR3: TGCAGCGTGGCCGAACAGGGTTACGGCTACACCTTC. It yields the protein CSVAEQGYGYTF. Using reference TRBV29-1 and TRBJ1-2 for the parts outside the CDR3, the full variable domain is SAVISQKPSRDICQRGTSLTIQCQVDSQVTMMFWYRQQPGQSLTLIATANQGSEATYESGFVIDKFPISRPNLTFSTLTVSNMSPEDSSIYLCSVAEQGYGYTFGSGTRLTVV.

This clonotype turned up a few times. The rearrangement joins TRBV12-3 or TRBV12-4 to TRBJ2-5; D possibly matches TRBD1 or TRBD2 (5 bases each). This CDR3 spans 14 amino acids. V shed 5 bases and J shed 5 bases, with 15 bases lying between them. The DNA for the CDR3 is TGTGCCAGCAGTACCGGGGCCCGGCGGGAGACCCAGTACTTC. It yields the protein CASSTGARRETQYF.

This clonotype was counted many times. This chain uses TRBV6-5 with TRBJ1-3, with unresolved D. Trimming left V 4 bases short and J 3 bases short, with 19 bases between. Germline V gene lookup returns CDR1 MNHEY and CDR2 SVGAGI. The CDR3 covers 17 residues. The CDR3 sequence: CASSSNPWGVGGNTIYF. CDR3 in DNA: TGTGCCAGCAGTTCCAACCCATGGGGAGTGGGTGGAAACACCATATATTTT.

This clonotype has ten or more counts. This sequence joins TRBV19 and TRBJ1-3, with D tentatively TRBD1 (6 bases). The V gene lost 2 bases and the J gene lost 2 bases, with 7 bases spanning the gap. Per the germline V gene, CDR1 is LNHDA and CDR2 is SQIVND (reference sequence). The CDR3 has 14 amino acids. CDR3 bases: TGTGCCAGTAGTATAAGGGGGACTGGAAACACCATATATTTT. Translated: CASSIRGTGNTIYF.

The chain uses TRBV6-1 and TRBJ1-5; a possible D gene is TRBD1 (6 bases). V dropped 0 bases and J dropped 7 bases, with 13 bases sitting between them. Germline V gene lookup returns CDR1 MNHNS and CDR2 SASEGT. This CDR3 is built from 15 residues. For the CDR3, the DNA is TGTGCCAGCAGTGAAGCCGGGACACTTAGGCAGCCCCAGCATTTT. Its translation: CASSEAGTLRQPQHF.

This clonotype was seen ten or more times. The genes are TRBV15 and TRBJ1-1; D might be TRBD1 (6 bases). This CDR3 comprises 15 residues. Trimming took off 1 base at V and 0 bases at J, with 9 bases between the two ends. Germline loops: CDR1 LNHNV, CDR2 YYDKDF (reference sequence). The CDR3 region has the DNA TGTGCCACCAGCAGAGCTGGGACAATGAACACTGAAGCTTTCTTT. Translating gives CATSRAGTMNTEAFF.

This clonotype was seen more than once but under ten times. The chain links TRBV3-1 to TRBJ1-1, with TRBD1 identical over 9 bases. Germline CDR1 reads LGHDT; CDR2 reads YNNKEL (reference sequence). The CDR3 is made up of 17 amino acids. The V segment lost 4 bases and the J segment 1 base; nucleotides outside the gene matches: 10. CDR3 residues: CASSRLPGGQGNTEAFF. CDR3 nucleotide sequence: TGTGCCAGCAGCCGCCTTCCCGGGGGACAGGGGAACACTGAAGCTTTCTTT.

Details on this clonotype: A much bigger clone sits one base away, suggesting this may be a read error. This sequence joins TRBV12-3 or TRBV12-4 and TRBJ2-7, with 9 bases fitting TRBD1. There are 14 residues in the CDR3. The CDR3 DNA follows: TGTGCCAGCAGGGGACAGGGAAGCTCCTACGAGCAGTGCTTC. It is translated as CASRGQGSSYEQCF.

The table lists this clonotype with many counts. The V call is TRBV6-1, the J call TRBJ2-5; 7 nucleotides align to TRBD1. The CDR3 extends over 16 amino acids. The V and J ends lost 6 bases and 5 bases, in that order; junction bases with no gene match: 15. Looked up from germline, CDR1 is MNHNS and CDR2 is SASEGT. The CDR3 here is CASRESLRGGAETQYF. In DNA form, the CDR3 reads TGTGCCAGCAGGGAGTCCCTTCGAGGGGGCGCGGAGACCCAGTACTTC.

Points on this clonotype: This sequence may be a read error, since a much larger clone differs from it by one base. The chain employs TRBV2 and TRBJ1-1; 11 nucleotides line up with TRBD1. The CDR3 spans 14 residues. Germline values: CDR1 SNHLY, CDR2 FYNNEI. In DNA form, the CDR3 reads TGTGCCAGCAGTGATAGGACAGGGGGCACTGAAGCTTGCTTT. It yields the protein CASSDRTGGTEACF.

There are many counts of this clonotype. The chain's CDR3 is CASTIVGRSYEQYF. CDR3 sequence (DNA): TGTGCCAGCACCATAGTAGGCAGGAGCTACGAGCAGTACTTC. The gene calls are TRBV28 and TRBJ2-7; no definite D call. Per the germline V gene, CDR1 is MDHEN and CDR2 is SYDVKM. V lost 7 bases and J 3 bases, leaving 16 bases between the germline ends. The CDR3 has 14 amino acids.

This clonotype has a count of ten or more. The rearrangement links TRBV6-5 to TRBJ1-1, with D possibly TRBD1 on 5 matching bases. The CDR3 extends over 14 amino acids. The ends were cut back, 4 bases at V and 3 bases at J, with 12 bases in the middle. Germline assignment: CDR1 MNHEY and CDR2 SVGAGI. The CDR3 sequence is CASSWRDSYTEAFF. The CDR3, as DNA: TGTGCCAGCAGTTGGAGAGACAGCTACACTGAAGCTTTCTTT.

The V gene is TRBV15, the J gene TRBJ2-6, with 8 nucleotides matching TRBD1. This CDR3 has 15 amino acids. After removal of 5 bases from V and 4 bases from J, the junction contained 4 bases not matched to a gene. Germline V gene sequence: CDR1 LNHNV, CDR2 YYDKDF (reference sequence). In nucleotides, the CDR3 is TGTGCCACCAGCTCTTGGGACAGGGGGGCCAACGTCCTGACTTTC. Translating gives CATSSWDRGANVLTF.